This T cell receptor beta chain appears in the sequencing data of a study of response to subunit inactivated influenza vaccine. General study results and limits: It was suggested by the authors that few new T cells are recruited by each seasonal influenza vaccination.

This clonotype was seen more than once but under ten times. Its antigen is not known. The ends were cut back, 0 bases at V and 8 bases at J, with 16 bases in the middle. The germline CDR1 and CDR2 sequences are LGHNA and YSLEER. CDR3 size: 15 residues. One entry per CDR3 protein, called by TCRdb with MiXCR from the RT-PCR reads. This sample carries about 520,000 distinct CDR3 sequences, 25% of them seen once, and the ten largest clones take around 1.8%. The clonotype originates from a man in his forties or fifties who received an inactivated influenza vaccine. This sequence joins TRBV4-3 and TRBJ1-2, with no clear D. Material: CD4+ T cells sorted from PBMCs, obtained roughly 5 days after vaccination. CDR3 DNA sequence: TGCGCCAGCAGCCAAGATCGGCGGAGCTCTGAGGGCTACACCTTC. It encodes CASSQDRRSSEGYTF.